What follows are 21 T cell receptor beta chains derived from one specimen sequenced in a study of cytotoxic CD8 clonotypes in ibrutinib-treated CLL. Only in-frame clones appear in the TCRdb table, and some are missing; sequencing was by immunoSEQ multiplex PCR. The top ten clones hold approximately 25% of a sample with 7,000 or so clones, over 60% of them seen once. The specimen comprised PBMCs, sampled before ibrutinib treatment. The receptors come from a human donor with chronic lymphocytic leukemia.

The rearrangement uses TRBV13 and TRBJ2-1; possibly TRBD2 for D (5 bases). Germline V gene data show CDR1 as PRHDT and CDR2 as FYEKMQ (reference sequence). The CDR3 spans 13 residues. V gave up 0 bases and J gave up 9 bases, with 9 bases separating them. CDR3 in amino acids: CASSLGPRVEQFF. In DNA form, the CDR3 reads TGTGCCAGCAGCTTAGGCCCGCGGGTTGAGCAGTTCTTC.

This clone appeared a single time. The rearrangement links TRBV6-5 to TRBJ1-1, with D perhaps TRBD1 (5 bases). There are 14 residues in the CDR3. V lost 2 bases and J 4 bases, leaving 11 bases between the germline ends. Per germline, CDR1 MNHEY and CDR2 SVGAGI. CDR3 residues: CASSYAGLVTEAFF. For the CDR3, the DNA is TGTGCCAGCAGTTACGCAGGGTTGGTCACTGAAGCTTTCTTT.

In nucleotides, the CDR3 is TGTGCCAGCAGGCTACAGGGAAATCAGCCCCAGCATTTT. This codes for CASRLQGNQPQHF. The chain joins TRBV28 to TRBJ1-5; D is possibly TRBD1 (6 bases). Germline V lookup: CDR1 MDHEN, CDR2 SYDVKM. V dropped 6 bases and J dropped 4 bases, with 10 bases sitting between them. This CDR3 region has 13 residues.

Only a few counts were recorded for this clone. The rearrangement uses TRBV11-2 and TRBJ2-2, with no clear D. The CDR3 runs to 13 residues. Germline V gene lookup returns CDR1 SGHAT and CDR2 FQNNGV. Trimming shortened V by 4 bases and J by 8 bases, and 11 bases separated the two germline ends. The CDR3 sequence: CASSSQYPGELFF. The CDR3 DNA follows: TGTGCCAGCAGCTCCCAATACCCTGGGGAGCTGTTTTTT.

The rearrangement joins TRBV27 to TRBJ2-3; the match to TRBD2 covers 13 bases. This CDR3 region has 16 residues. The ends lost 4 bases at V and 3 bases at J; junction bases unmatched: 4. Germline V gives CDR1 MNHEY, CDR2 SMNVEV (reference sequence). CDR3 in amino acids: CASSSPLAGGTDTQYF. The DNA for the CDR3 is TGTGCCAGCAGTTCACCACTAGCGGGAGGGACAGATACGCAGTATTTT.

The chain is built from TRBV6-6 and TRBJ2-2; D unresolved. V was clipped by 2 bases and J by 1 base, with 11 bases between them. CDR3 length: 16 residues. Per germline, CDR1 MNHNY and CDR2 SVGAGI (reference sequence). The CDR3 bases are TGTGCCAGCAGTTACGTATCTTGGCAGAACACCGGGGAGCTGTTTTTT. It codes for CASSYVSWQNTGELFF.

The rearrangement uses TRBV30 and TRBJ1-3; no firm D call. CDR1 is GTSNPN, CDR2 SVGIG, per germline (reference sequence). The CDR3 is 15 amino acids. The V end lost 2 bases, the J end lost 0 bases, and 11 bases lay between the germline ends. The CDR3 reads CAWSPLGGSGNTIYF. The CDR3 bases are TGTGCCTGGAGTCCCCTGGGCGGCTCTGGAAACACCATATATTTT. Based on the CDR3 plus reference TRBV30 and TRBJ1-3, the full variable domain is SQTIHQWPATLVQPVGSPLSLECTVEGTSNPNLYWYRQAAGRGLQLLFYSVGIGQISSEVPQNLSASRPQDRQFILSSKKLLLSDSGFYLCAWSPLGGSGNTIYFGEGSWLTVV.

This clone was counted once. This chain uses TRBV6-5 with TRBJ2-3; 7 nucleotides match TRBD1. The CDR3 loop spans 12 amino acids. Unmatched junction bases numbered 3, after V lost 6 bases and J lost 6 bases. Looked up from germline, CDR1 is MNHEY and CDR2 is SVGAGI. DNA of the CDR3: TGTGCCAGCAGGACGACAGGGGATACGCAGTATTTT. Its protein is CASRTTGDTQYF.

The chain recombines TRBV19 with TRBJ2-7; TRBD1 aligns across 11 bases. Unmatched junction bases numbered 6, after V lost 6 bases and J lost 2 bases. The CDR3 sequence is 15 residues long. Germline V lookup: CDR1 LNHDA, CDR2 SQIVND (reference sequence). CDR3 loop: CASRRGQGETYEQYF. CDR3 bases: TGTGCCAGTAGGCGGGGACAGGGGGAAACCTACGAGCAGTACTTC.

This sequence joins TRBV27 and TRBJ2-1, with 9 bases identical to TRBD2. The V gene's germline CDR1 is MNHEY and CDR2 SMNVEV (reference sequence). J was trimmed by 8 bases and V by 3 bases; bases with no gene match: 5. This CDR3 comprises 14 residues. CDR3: CASSFGGLADEQFF. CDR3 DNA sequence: TGTGCCAGCAGTTTTGGGGGACTAGCAGATGAGCAGTTCTTC.

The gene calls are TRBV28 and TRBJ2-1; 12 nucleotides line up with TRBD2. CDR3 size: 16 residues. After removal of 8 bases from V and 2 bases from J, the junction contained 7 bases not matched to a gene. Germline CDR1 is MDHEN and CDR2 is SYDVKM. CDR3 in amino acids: CASGGLAGAAYNEQFF. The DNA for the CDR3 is TGTGCCAGCGGGGGACTAGCGGGCGCTGCCTACAATGAGCAGTTCTTC.

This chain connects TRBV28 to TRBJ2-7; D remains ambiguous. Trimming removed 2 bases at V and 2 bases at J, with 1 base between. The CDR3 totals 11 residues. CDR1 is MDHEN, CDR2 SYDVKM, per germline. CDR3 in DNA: TGTGCCAGCAGTTTAACCTACGAGCAGTACTTC. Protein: CASSLTYEQYF.

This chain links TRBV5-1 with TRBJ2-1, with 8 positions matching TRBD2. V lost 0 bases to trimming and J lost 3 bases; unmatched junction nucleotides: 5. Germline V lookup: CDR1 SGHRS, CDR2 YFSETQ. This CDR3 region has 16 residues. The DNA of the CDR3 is TGCGCCAGCAGCTTGGTGGCGGGAGGCCTCTACAATGAGCAGTTCTTC. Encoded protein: CASSLVAGGLYNEQFF.

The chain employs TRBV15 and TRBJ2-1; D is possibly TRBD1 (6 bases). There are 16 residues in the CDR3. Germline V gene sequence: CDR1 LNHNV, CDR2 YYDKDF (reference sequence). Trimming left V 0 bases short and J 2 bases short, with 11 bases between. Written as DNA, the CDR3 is TGTGCCACCAGCAGAGATCTATGGGGGCCCTACAATGAGCAGTTCTTC. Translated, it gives CATSRDLWGPYNEQFF. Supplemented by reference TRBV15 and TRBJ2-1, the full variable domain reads DAMVIQNPRYQVTQFGKPVTLSCSQTLNHNVMYWYQQKSSQAPKLLFHYYDKDFNNEADTPDNFQSRRPNTSFCFLDIRSPGLGDTAMYLCATSRDLWGPYNEQFFGPGTRLTVL.

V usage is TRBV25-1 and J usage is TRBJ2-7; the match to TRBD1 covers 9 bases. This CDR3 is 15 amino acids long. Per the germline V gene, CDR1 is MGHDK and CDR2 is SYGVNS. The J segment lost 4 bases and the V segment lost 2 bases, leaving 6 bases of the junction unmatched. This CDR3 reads CASSERNRGRYEQYF. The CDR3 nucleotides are TGTGCCAGCAGTGAACGGAACAGGGGGCGGTACGAGCAGTACTTC.

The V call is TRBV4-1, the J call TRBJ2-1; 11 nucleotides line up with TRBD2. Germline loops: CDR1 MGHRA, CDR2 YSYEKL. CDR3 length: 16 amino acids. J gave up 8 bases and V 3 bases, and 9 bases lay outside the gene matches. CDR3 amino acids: CASSHFSSGRIDEQFF. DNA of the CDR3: TGCGCCAGCAGCCATTTTTCTAGCGGGAGGATTGATGAGCAGTTCTTC.

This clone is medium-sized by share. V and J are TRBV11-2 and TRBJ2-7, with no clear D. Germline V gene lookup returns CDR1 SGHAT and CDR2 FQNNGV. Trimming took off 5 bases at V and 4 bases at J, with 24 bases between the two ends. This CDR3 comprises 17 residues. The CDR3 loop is CASSPPHSPLDRYEQYF. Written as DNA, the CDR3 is TGTGCCAGCAGCCCCCCCCACTCCCCACTGGACCGATACGAGCAGTACTTC. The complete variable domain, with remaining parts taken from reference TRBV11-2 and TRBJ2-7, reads EAGVAQSPRYKIIEKRQSVAFWCNPISGHATLYWYQQILGQGPKLLIQFQNNGVVDDSQLPKDRFSAERLKGVDSTLKIQPAKLEDSAVYLCASSPPHSPLDRYEQYFGPGTRLTVT.

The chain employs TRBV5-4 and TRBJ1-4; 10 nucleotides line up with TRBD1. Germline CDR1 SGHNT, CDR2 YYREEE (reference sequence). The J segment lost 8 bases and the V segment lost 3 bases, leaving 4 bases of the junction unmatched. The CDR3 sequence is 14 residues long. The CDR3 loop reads CASSWDRGGEKLFF. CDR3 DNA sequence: TGTGCCAGCAGCTGGGACAGGGGAGGGGAAAAACTGTTTTTT.

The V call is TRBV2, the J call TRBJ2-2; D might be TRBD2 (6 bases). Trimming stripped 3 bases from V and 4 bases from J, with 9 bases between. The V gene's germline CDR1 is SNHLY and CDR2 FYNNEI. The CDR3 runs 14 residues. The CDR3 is CASSEGLTTGELFF. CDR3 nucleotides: TGTGCCAGCAGTGAGGGACTTACCACCGGGGAGCTGTTTTTT.

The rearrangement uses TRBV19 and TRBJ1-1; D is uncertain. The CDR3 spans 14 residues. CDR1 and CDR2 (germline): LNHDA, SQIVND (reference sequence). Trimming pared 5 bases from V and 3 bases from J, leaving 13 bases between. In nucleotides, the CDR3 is TGTGCCAGTAGTTGGTGGAGGTGGGACACTGAAGCTTTCTTT. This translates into CASSWWRWDTEAFF. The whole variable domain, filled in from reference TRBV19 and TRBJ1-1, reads DGGITQSPKYLFRKEGQNVTLSCEQNLNHDAMYWYRQDPGQGLRLIYYSQIVNDFQKGDIAEGYSVSREKKESFPLTVTSAQKNPTAFYLCASSWWRWDTEAFFGQGTRLTVV.

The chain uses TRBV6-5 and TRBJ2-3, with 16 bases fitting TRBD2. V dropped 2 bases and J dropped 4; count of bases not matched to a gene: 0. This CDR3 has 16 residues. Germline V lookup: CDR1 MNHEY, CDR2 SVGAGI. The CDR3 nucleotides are TGTGCCAGCAGTTACGGGACTAGCGGGGGGGCAGATACGCAGTATTTT. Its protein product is CASSYGTSGGADTQYF.